This TCR beta chain was documented in a study of cytomegalovirus exposure and HLA in healthy donors. With 60 Vbeta and 13 Jbeta primers, the PCR was carried out. Clones were read by immunoSEQ multiplex PCR, and TCRdb kept only the in-frame ones, dropping some. The sample has 74,000 or so clones, 60% to 85% seen once. V lost 4 bases and J 4 bases, leaving 14 bases between the germline ends. The CDR3 runs 15 residues. Germline CDR1 SGHTA, CDR2 FQGNSA. This clonotype was sampled from a middle-aged woman in good health and CMV-seropositive. The rearrangement links TRBV7-2 to TRBJ2-1; a weak D match, TRBD2 (6 bases). The sequenced sample was PBMCs. CDR3 region: CASSSGGASYNEQFF. The DNA of the CDR3 is TGTGCCAGCAGCTCAGGCGGGGCGAGTTACAATGAGCAGTTCTTC.